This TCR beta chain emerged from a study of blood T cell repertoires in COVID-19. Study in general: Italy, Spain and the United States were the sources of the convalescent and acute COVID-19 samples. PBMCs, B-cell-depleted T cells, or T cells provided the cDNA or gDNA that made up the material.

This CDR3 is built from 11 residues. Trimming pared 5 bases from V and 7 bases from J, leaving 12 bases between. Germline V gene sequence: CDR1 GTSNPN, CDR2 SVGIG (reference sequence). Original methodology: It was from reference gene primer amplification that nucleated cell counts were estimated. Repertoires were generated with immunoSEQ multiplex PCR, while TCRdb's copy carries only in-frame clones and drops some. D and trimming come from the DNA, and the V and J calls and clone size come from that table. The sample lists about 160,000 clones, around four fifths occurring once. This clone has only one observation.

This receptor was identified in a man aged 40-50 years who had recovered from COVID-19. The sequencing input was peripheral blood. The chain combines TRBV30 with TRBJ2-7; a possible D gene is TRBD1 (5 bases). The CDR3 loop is CAWARGSEQYF. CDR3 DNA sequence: TGTGCCTGGGCTAGGGGCTCTGAGCAGTACTTC.